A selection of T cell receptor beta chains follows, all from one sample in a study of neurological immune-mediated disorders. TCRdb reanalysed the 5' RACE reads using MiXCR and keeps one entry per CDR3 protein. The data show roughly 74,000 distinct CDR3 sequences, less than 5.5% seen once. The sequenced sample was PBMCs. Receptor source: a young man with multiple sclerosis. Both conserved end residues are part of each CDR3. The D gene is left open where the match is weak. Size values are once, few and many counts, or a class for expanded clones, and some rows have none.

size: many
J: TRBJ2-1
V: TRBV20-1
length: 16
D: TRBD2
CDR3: CSPLGRGSRPYNEQFF
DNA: TGCAGCCCCCTGGGGCGGGGGAGTCGCCCCTACAATGAGCAGTTCTTC

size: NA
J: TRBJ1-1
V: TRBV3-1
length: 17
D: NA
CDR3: CASSQGFLREYNTEAFF
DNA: TGTGCCAGCAGCCAAGGTTTCTTAAGGGAATATAACACTGAAGCTTTCTTT

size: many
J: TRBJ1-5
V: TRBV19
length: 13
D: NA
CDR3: CASSTLSDQPQHF
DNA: TGTGCCAGTAGTACCCTCTCGGATCAGCCCCAGCATTTT

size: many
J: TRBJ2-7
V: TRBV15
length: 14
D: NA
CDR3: CATSHRDDACEQYF
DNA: TGTGCCACCAGCCACCGGGACGACGCCTGCGAGCAGTACTTC

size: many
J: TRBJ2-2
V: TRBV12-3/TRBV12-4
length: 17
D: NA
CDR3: CASSSRPYPRDTGELFF
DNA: TGTGCCAGCAGTTCCCGTCCCTATCCTAGAGACACCGGGGAGCTGTTTTTT

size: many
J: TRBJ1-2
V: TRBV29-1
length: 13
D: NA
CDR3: CSGSLLQGKGYTF
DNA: TGCAGCGGATCCCTCCTCCAGGGGAAAGGCTACACCTTC

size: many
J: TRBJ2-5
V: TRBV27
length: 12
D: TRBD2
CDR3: CASSSGGETQYF
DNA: TGTGCCAGCAGTTCGGGGGGGGAGACCCAGTACTTC

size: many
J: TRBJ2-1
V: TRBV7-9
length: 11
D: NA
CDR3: CASSLWNEQFF
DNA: TGTGCCAGCAGCTTGTGGAATGAGCAGTTCTTC

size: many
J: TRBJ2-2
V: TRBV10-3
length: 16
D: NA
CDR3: CAISAEGLRNTGELFF
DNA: TGTGCCATCAGTGCGGAGGGGCTAAGGAACACCGGGGAGCTGTTTTTT

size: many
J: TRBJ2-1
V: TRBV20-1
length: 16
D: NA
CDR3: CSARVPRGYSYNEQFF
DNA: TGCAGTGCTAGAGTACCCAGGGGATACTCCTACAATGAGCAGTTCTTC

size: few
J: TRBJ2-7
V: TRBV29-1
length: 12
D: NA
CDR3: CSVVPKGDEQYF
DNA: TGCAGCGTTGTTCCAAAGGGCGACGAGCAGTACTTC

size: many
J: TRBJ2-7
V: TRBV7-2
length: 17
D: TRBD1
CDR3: CASSLTYLGTGFYGQYF
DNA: TGTGCCAGCAGCCTTACGTATCTAGGGACAGGGTTCTACGGGCAGTACTTC

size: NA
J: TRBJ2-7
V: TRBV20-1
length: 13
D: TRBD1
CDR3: CSAQDRGGYEQYF
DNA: TGCAGTGCTCAGGACAGGGGAGGCTACGAGCAGTACTTC

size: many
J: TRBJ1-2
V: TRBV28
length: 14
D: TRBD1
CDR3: CASGPGQGFYGYTF
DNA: TGTGCCAGCGGACCGGGACAGGGTTTCTATGGCTACACCTTC

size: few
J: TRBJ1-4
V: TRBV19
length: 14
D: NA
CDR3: CASSPRDILGKLFF
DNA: TGTGCCAGTAGCCCAAGGGACATTCTCGGAAAACTGTTTTTT

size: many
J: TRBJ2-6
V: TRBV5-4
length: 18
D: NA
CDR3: CASSGRAARHSGANVLTF
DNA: TGTGCCAGCAGCGGGCGGGCGGCGCGACACTCTGGGGCCAACGTCCTGACTTTC

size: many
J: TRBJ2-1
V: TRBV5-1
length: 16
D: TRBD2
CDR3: CASSLGASGIYNEQFF
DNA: TGCGCCAGCAGCCTGGGGGCTAGCGGGATCTACAATGAGCAGTTCTTC